This T cell receptor (beta chain) was recovered during a study of technical replicates of blood from several donors. The method was immunoSEQ multiplex PCR; TCRdb's version includes in-frame clones alone and lacks a portion of them. Of about 56,000 clones listed, roughly 92% were seen once; the top ten hold about 4.5%. The CDR3 is 18 amino acids. The V gene's germline CDR1 is SGHNT and CDR2 YYREEE (reference sequence). With 0 bases removed from V and 6 bases from J, the gap between germline ends came to 19 bases. The chain links TRBV5-4 to TRBJ1-6; D uncertain. The sequence came from a human donor in good health. Some clones in this sample may be carry-over from other donors' samples. Sequencing used PBMCs. This chain's CDR3 is CASSLAGSNGFRNSPLHF. The CDR3 DNA sequence: TGTGCCAGCAGCTTGGCCGGGTCTAACGGCTTCCGTAATTCACCCCTCCACTTT.